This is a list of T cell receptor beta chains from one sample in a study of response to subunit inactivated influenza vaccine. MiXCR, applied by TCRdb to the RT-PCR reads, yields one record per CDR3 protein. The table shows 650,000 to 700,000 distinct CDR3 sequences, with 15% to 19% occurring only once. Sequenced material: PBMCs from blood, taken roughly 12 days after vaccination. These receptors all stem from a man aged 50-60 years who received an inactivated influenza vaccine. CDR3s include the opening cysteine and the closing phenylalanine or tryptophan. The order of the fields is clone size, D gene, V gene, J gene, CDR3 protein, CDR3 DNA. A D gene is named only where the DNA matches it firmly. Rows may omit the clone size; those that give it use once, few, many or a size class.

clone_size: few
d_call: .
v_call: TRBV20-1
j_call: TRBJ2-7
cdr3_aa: CSARAPMSYEQYF
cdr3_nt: TGCAGTGCTAGAGCGCCGATGTCCTACGAGCAGTACTTC

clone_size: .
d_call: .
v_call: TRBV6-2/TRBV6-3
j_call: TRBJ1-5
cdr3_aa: CASSYEPWQPQHF
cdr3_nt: TGTGCCAGCAGTTATGAACCCTGGCAGCCCCAGCATTTT

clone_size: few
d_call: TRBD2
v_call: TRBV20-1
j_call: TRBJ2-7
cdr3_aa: CSATGLTYEQYF
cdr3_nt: TGCAGTGCGACGGGACTAACCTACGAGCAGTACTTC

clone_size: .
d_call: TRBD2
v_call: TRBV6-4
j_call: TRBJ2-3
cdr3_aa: CASSEASGYTDTQYF
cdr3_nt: TGTGCCAGCAGTGAGGCTAGCGGCTACACAGATACGCAGTATTTT

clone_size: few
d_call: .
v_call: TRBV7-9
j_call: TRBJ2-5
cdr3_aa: CASSLLVEGQETQYF
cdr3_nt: TGTGCCAGCAGCTTACTCGTAGAGGGGCAAGAGACCCAGTACTTC

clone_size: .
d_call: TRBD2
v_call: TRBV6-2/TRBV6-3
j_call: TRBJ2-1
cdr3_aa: CASSYSSGLGYEQFF
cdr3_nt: TGTGCCAGCAGTTACTCGTCGGGACTAGGATATGAGCAGTTCTTC

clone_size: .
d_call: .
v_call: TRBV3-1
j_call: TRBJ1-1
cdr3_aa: CASSQATHPKAFF
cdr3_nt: TGTGCCAGCAGCCAAGCTACGCATCCGAAAGCTTTCTTT

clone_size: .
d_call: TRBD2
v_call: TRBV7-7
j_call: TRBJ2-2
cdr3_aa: CASSPIPRTGGNTDTGELFF
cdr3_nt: TGTGCCAGCAGCCCTATCCCCCGGACGGGGGGGAATACGGACACCGGGGAGCTGTTTTTT

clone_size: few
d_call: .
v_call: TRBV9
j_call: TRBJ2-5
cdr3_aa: CASTDSNQETQYF
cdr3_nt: TGTGCCAGCACGGACAGCAATCAAGAGACCCAGTACTTC

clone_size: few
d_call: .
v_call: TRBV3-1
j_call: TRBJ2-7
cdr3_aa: CASSQRSGEQYF
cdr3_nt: TGTGCCAGCAGCCAACGCAGTGGCGAGCAGTACTTC

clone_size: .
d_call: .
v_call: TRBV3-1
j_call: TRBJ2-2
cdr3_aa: CASSQVGRANTGELFF
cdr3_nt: TGTGCCAGCAGCCAAGTCGGCAGGGCGAACACCGGGGAGCTGTTTTTT

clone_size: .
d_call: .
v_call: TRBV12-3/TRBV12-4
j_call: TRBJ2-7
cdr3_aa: CASTPIQGYEQYF
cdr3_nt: TGTGCCAGCACTCCCATACAGGGCTACGAGCAGTACTTC

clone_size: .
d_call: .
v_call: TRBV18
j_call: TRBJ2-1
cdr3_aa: CASSTSDGVGEQFF
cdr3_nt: TGTGCCAGCTCCACCTCCGACGGGGTGGGTGAGCAGTTCTTC

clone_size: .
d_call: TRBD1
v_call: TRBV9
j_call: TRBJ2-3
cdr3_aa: CASSSNLRDRAGDTQYF
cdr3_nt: TGTGCCAGCAGCTCAAATCTCCGGGACAGGGCTGGAGATACGCAGTATTTT

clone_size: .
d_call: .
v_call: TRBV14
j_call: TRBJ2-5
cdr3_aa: CASSQNEGTAETQYF
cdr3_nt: TGTGCCAGCAGCCAAAATGAAGGGACTGCAGAGACCCAGTACTTC

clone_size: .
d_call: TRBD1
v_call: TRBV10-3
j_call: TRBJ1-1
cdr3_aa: CAITRTGEGTEAFF
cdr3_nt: TGTGCCATCACCAGGACAGGGGAGGGGACTGAAGCTTTCTTT

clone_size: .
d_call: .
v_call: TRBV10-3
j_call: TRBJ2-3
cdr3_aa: CAISESANDTQYF
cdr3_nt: TGTGCCATCAGTGAGTCGGCTAATGATACGCAGTATTTT

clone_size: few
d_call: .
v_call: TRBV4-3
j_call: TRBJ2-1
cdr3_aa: CASSQDQDWPEQFF
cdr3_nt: TGCGCCAGCAGCCAAGATCAGGACTGGCCAGAGCAGTTCTTC

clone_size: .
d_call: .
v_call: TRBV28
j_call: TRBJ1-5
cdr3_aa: CASSRDLTQPQHF
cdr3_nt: TGTGCCAGCAGCAGGGACCTGACTCAGCCCCAGCATTTT

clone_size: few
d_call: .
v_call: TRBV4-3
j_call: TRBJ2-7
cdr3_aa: CASSQDRGSVNEQYF
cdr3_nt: TGCGCCAGCAGCCAAGATAGAGGGTCGGTCAACGAGCAGTACTTC

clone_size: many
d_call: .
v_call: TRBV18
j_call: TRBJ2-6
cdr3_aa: CASSPRQAGANVLTF
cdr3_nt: TGTGCCAGCTCACCCAGGCAGGCTGGGGCCAACGTCCTGACTTTC

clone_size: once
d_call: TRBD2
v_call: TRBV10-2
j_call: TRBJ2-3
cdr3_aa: CASSDLREPTDTQYF
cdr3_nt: TGCGCCAGCAGTGACTTGCGGGAGCCCACAGATACGCAGTATTTT

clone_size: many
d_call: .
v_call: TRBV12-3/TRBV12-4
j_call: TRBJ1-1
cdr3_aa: CASSFGNEAFF
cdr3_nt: TGTGCCAGCAGTTTCGGGAACGAAGCTTTCTTT

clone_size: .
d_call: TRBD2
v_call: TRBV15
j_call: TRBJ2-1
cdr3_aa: CATSRDSGLAGVRNEQFF
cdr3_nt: TGTGCCACCAGCAGAGATTCGGGACTAGCGGGGGTAAGGAATGAGCAGTTCTTC

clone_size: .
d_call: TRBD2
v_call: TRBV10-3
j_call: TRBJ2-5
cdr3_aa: CAISGSGTSGEETQYF
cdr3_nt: TGTGCCATCAGTGGTTCCGGGACTAGCGGTGAGGAGACCCAGTACTTC

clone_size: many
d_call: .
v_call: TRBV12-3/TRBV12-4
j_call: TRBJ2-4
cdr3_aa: CASSQGQYKNIQYF
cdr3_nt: TGTGCCAGCAGTCAAGGACAGTACAAAAACATTCAGTACTTC

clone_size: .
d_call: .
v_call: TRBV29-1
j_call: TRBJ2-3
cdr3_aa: CSVGSTDTQYF
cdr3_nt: TGCAGCGTTGGATCCACAGATACGCAGTATTTT

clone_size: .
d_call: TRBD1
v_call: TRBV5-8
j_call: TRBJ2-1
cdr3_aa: CASSLGDRGHSDEQFF
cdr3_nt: TGTGCCAGCAGCTTGGGGGACAGGGGGCATTCCGATGAGCAGTTCTTC

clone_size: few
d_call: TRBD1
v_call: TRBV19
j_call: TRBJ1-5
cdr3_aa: CASSRGTAGQPQHF
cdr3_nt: TGTGCCAGTAGTAGAGGGACAGCCGGCCAGCCCCAGCATTTT

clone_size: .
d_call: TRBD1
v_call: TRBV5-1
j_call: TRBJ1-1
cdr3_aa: CASSARGQANTEAFF
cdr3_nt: TGCGCCAGCAGCGCCCGTGGACAGGCGAACACTGAAGCTTTCTTT

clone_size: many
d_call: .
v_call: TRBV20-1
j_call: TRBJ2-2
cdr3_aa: CSATHPHKNTGELFF
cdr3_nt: TGCAGTGCCACCCATCCCCACAAGAACACCGGGGAGCTGTTTTTT

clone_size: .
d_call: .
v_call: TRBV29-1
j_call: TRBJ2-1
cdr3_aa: CSVEDHIRGPYNEQFF
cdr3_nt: TGCAGCGTTGAAGACCACATCAGGGGACCCTACAATGAGCAGTTCTTC

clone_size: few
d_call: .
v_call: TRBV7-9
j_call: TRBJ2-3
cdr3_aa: CAVGGGRSADTQYF
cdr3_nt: TGTGCCGTCGGGGGCGGTAGGAGCGCGGATACGCAGTATTTT

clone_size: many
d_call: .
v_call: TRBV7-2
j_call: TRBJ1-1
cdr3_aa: CASAPRGPEAFF
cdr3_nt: TGTGCCAGCGCGCCCCGGGGCCCTGAAGCTTTCTTT

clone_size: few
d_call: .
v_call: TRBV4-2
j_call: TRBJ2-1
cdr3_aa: CASSQDVGNEQFF
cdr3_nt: TGTGCCAGCAGCCAAGATGTGGGTAATGAGCAGTTCTTC

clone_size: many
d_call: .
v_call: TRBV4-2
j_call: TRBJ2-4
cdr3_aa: CASSQSGTVFFQYF
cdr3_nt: TGTGCCAGCAGCCAGTCCGGGACGGTATTTTTTCAGTACTTC

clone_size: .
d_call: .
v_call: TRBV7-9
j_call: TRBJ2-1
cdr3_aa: CASSLGNLGLTYNEQFF
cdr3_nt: TGTGCCAGCAGCCTCGGGAACTTGGGACTTACCTACAATGAGCAGTTCTTC

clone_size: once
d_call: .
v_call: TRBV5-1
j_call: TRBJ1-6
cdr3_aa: CASSLAPGKDSPLHF
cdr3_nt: TGCGCCAGCAGCTTGGCCCCAGGGAAGGATTCACCCCTCCACTTT

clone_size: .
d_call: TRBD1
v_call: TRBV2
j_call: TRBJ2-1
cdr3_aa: CASSVVTGGEQFF
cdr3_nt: TGTGCCAGCAGTGTTGTGACAGGGGGTGAGCAGTTCTTC

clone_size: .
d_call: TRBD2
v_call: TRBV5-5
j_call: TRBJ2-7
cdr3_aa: CASSSGTRTSYEQYF
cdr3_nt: TGTGCCAGCAGCTCGGGGACTAGGACCTCCTACGAGCAGTACTTC